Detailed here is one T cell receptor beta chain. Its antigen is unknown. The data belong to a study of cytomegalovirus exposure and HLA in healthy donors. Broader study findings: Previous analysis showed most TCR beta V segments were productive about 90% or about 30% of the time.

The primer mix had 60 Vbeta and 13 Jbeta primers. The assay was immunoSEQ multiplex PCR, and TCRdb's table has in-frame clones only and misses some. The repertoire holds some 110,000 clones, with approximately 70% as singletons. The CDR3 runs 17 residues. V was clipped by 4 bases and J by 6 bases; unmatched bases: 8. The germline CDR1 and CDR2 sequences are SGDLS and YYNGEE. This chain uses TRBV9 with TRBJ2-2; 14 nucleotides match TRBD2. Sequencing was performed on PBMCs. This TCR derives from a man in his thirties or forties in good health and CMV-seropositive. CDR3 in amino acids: CASSPQPGLAGAGELFF. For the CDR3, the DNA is TGTGCCAGCAGCCCCCAACCGGGACTAGCGGGAGCCGGGGAGCTGTTTTTT.